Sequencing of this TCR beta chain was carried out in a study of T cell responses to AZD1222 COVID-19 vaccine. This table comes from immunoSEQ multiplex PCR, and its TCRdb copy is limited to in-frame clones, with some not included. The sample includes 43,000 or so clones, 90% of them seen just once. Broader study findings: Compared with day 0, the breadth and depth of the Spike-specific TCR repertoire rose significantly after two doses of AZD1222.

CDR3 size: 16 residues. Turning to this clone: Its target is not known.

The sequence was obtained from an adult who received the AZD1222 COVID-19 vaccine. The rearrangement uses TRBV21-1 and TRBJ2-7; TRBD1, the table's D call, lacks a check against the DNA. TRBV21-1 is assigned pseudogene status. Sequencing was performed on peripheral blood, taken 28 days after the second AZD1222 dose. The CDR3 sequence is CASSSEPGQGPKEQYF. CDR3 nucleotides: TGTGCCAGCAGCTCGGAACCGGGACAGGGCCCTAAGGAGCAGTACTTC.